The clone carrying this T cell receptor beta chain was counted at least ten times. Antigen: not known. TCR beta VDJ and CDR3 were profiled, and genomic DNA was the template. TCRdb reprocessed the reads with MiXCR, giving one entry per CDR3 protein. The sample lists 180,000 or so distinct CDR3 sequences; approximately 45% were seen once. This sample is part of a study of CD8+CD57+ T cells in acquired aplastic anemia. Study at large: Sorted cells (CD4+ and CD8+) yielded DNA amounts that averaged 3.2 ug. CD4+ cell libraries from healthy donors averaged around 9.8 million reads.

Study conclusions and caveats: Around 27 was the count of CD8+ CDR3 sequences that patients shared with controls. No significant patient-versus-control difference appeared in CD8+ Simpson's diversity.

The CDR3 runs to 14 residues. The germline gives CDR1 SGHAT, CDR2 FQNNGV. Trimming took 0 bases from V and 2 from J, leaving 6 bases between them. What was sequenced was sorted CD4+, CD8+, or CD8+CD57+ T cells (not recorded which) from PBMCs. This TCR was recovered from a human donor in good health. The chain has TRBV11-2 and TRBJ2-3; D not resolved. DNA for the CDR3: TGTGCCAGCAGCTTAGATCTGCTCACAGATACGCAGTATTTT. Residues: CASSLDLLTDTQYF.